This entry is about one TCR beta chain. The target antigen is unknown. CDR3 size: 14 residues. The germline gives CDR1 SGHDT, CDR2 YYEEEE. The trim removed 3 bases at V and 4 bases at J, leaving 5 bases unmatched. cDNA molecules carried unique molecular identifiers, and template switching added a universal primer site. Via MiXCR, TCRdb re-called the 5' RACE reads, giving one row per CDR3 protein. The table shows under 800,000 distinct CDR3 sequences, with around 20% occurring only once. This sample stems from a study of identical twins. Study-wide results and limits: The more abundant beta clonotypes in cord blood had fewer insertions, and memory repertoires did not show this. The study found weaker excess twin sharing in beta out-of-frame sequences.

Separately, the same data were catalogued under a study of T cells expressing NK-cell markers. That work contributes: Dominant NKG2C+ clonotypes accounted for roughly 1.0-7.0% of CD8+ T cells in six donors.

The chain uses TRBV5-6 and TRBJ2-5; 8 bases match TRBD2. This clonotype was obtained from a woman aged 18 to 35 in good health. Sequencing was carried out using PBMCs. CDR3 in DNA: TGTGCCAGCAGCTCAGCGGGGGAGGGAGAGACCCAGTACTTC. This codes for CASSSAGEGETQYF.